The 4 T cell receptor beta chains below all came from one sample that was sequenced in a study of T cells after yellow fever vaccination. TCRdb analysed the 5' RACE reads with MiXCR anew, one entry per CDR3 protein. The sample holds roughly 240,000 distinct CDR3 sequences, approximately 6.7% seen once. The input for sequencing was CD4+ T cells sorted from PBMCs, taken on the day of the yellow fever booster vaccination. The source of these receptors is a man under 40 who received the YFV17D yellow fever vaccine.

This clonotype was counted a few times. The rearrangement links TRBV18 to TRBJ2-3; 9 bases line up with TRBD2. CDR3 length: 16 amino acids. Losses at the gene ends were 1 base for V and 2 bases for J; bases not matched to a gene: 4. Germline CDR1 KGHSH, CDR2 LQKENI. DNA for the CDR3: TGTGCCAGCTCACCACGGCTAGCGGGAAACACAGATACGCAGTATTTT. Its translation is CASSPRLAGNTDTQYF.

This clonotype has more than one count but fewer than ten. The J gene is TRBJ2-3, the V gene TRBV20-1; 7 positions match TRBD2. Looked up from germline, CDR1 is DFQATT and CDR2 is SNEGSKA (reference sequence). CDR3 length: 14 amino acids. J lost 4 bases, V lost 0 bases, and 4 bases had no gene match. CDR3 in DNA: TGCAGTGCTAGAGAGCCCGCGGGAGCAGATACGCAGTATTTT. This sequence encodes CSAREPAGADTQYF.

This clonotype was detected only a few times. The V gene is TRBV7-3, the J gene TRBJ2-2; unclear D gene. The CDR3 spans 15 residues. CDR1 is SGHTA, CDR2 FQGTGA, per germline. Trimming removed 2 bases from V and 9 bases from J, with 16 bases in between. The CDR3 loop is CASSLEAAFRRELFF. Written as DNA, the CDR3 is TGTGCCAGCAGCTTAGAAGCCGCCTTCAGGAGGGAGCTGTTTTTT.

This clonotype has just a few counts. The rearrangement links TRBV9 to TRBJ2-2; TRBD1 is a possible D gene (6 bases). Per germline, CDR1 SGDLS and CDR2 YYNGEE. V lost 0 bases to trimming and J lost 7 bases, with 16 bases between them. There are 16 residues in the CDR3. In nucleotides, the CDR3 is TGTGCCAGCAGCGTAGGACAAAGGGGGTCCAACGGGGAGCTGTTTTTT. Its protein is CASSVGQRGSNGELFF.